This TCR beta chain is from a study of tumor-infiltrating lymphocytes in primary liver carcinoma. In the study overall: Tumor staging was T1-T3 N0M0; sizes spanned roughly 4.2 to 10 cm across.

Study outcomes and limitations: Only about 8-25% of top clones were detected in all five tumor regions.

Many counts were recorded for this clonotype. Antigen specificity is unknown. TCR beta cDNA was reverse-transcribed from 500 ng of total RNA. The reaction used a constant-region primer and ProtoScript II reverse transcriptase. What produced the TCR beta libraries was three nested multiplex PCR rounds using slightly modified ARM-PCR. Forward primers for TRBV1-TRBV30 and a C-beta reverse primer served the first two PCR rounds, at roughly 10 cycles each. TCRdb fed the multiplex PCR reads into MiXCR, producing one record per CDR3 protein. Of roughly 78,000 distinct CDR3 sequences in the sample, 71% were seen once. The germline V and J ends were trimmed by 8 bases and 8 bases, with 16 bases remaining between them. The germline V gene has CDR1 MNHNS and CDR2 SASEGT. The CDR3 has 14 residues. Co-extraction yielded RNA and DNA from 20-30 mg of unsorted bulk tissue. Patients underwent resection of primary liver carcinoma.

V is TRBV6-1 and J is TRBJ1-6; D call uncertain. The specimen sequenced was liver tumor tissue from sampling region 4. The sample's subset: tumor region T4, right-lateral pole. This TCR was sampled from a woman aged 55-69 years with primary liver carcinoma and hepatitis B virus infection. CDR3 in DNA: TGTGCCAGCCCTGCCAACACGGAACATTCACCCCTCCACTTT. This encodes CASPANTEHSPLHF.